The present TCR beta chain was sequenced within a study of beta chain features in type 1 diabetes. Study-level findings and limits: In all four CD4+ subsets, TCRB CDR3 length was significantly, moderately reduced in type 1 diabetes.

As to this clone: Its antigen remains unknown.

Every isolated RNA sample was fully reverse transcribed, so sequencing captured expressed TCRB transcripts. Each sample of naive, central memory or regulatory T cells had, on average, around 4 million reads. Using immunoSEQ multiplex PCR, the repertoire was profiled, and TCRdb retains in-frame clones only, with some absent. The sample contains about 340,000 clones, approximately 10% of which appear only once. Trimming cost V 5 bases and J 4 bases; bases outside gene matches: 8. The germline V gene has CDR1 SGHAT and CDR2 FQNNGV. This CDR3 is 15 amino acids long. Markers CD45RO/CCR7/CD25/CD127/CD95/CD27 served to sort CD4+ naive, central memory, regulatory and stem cell-like memory cells.

The TCR comes from a man under 40 with type 1 diabetes. Sequenced material: central memory CD4+ T cells from blood. The chain carries TRBV11-2 and TRBJ1-2, with TRBD1 identical over 9 bases. Written as DNA, the CDR3 is TGTGCCAGCAGCCCCGGGACAGGGTCATTCTATGGCTACACCTTC. Protein sequence: CASSPGTGSFYGYTF.